Presented here are 30 T cell receptor beta chains from one specimen sequenced in a study of T cells expressing NK-cell markers. TCRdb processed the 5' RACE reads again and assigns one entry to each CDR3 protein, with no DNA. The table lists some 410,000 distinct CDR3 sequences. Specimen: blood T cells: a sorted CD56 or NKG2C T cell subset, CD4+ or CD8+ T cells, or bulk PBMC T cells (not recorded which). All receptors come from a woman aged 18-70 years in good health.

The V gene is TRBV6-2 or TRBV6-3, the J gene TRBJ2-1; without DNA, the TCRdb call of TRBD2 cannot be checked. CDR1 is MNHEY and CDR2 is SVGEGT in the germline V gene. The CDR3 totals 15 residues. The CDR3 is CASSSTSGAHNEQFF.

CDR3 sequence reads: CASSLYYGSYEQYF. The chain employs TRBV5-6 and TRBJ2-7; the TCRdb D gene call, TRBD2, has no DNA to confirm it. The CDR3 length is 14 residues. Germline V gene lookup returns CDR1 SGHDT and CDR2 YYEEEE.

J is TRBJ1-2 and V is TRBV15. The V gene's germline CDR1 is LNHNV and CDR2 YYDKDF (reference sequence). There are 14 residues in the CDR3. CDR3 sequence: CATSRVGLESGYTF.

This sequence joins TRBV6-5 and TRBJ2-1; TCRdb reports TRBD2, a call that lacks DNA to check it against. The CDR3 is 15 amino acids. From germline, CDR1 is MNHEY and CDR2 SVGAGI. The CDR3 is CASSYRTSGRNEQFF.

This CDR3 is CASSFDGSPLHF. The chain couples TRBV12-3 or TRBV12-4 to TRBJ1-6. The CDR3 extends over 12 amino acids.

CDR3 in amino acids: CASKGQGPGELFF. The chain carries TRBV19 and TRBJ2-2; TCRdb proposes TRBD1, but this gene call is untestable without DNA. Germline V lookup: CDR1 LNHDA, CDR2 SQIVND (reference sequence). The CDR3 is 13 residues long. Full variable domain (missing parts from reference TRBV19 and TRBJ2-2): DGGITQSPKYLFRKEGQNVTLSCEQNLNHDAMYWYRQDPGQGLRLIYYSQIVNDFQKGDIAEGYSVSREKKESFPLTVTSAQKNPTAFYLCASKGQGPGELFFGEGSRLTVL.

V is TRBV4-1 and J is TRBJ1-6; absent DNA, TCRdb's TRBD1 call cannot be checked. Germline CDR1 is MGHRA and CDR2 is YSYEKL. This CDR3 comprises 15 residues. The CDR3 spells CASRDSSILNSPLHF.

The gene calls are TRBV30 and TRBJ1-1. The CDR3 totals 14 residues. From germline, CDR1 is GTSNPN and CDR2 SVGIG (reference sequence). This CDR3 reads CAWQGRALNTEAFF.

V and J are TRBV7-9 and TRBJ2-7; TCRdb calls TRBD2, which cannot be checked without DNA. Germline V gene data show CDR1 as SEHNR and CDR2 as FQNEAQ (reference sequence). This CDR3 is built from 14 residues. This chain's CDR3 is CASSLASGSHEQYF.

The V call is TRBV7-9, the J call TRBJ2-3; lacking DNA, the TRBD1 call made by TCRdb goes unchecked. This CDR3 is built from 13 residues. The germline V gene has CDR1 SEHNR and CDR2 FQNEAQ (reference sequence). The chain's CDR3 is CASSSPARDTQYF.

This chain connects TRBV7-6 to TRBJ1-1; TCRdb names TRBD1, which stays unverified in the absence of DNA. Germline CDR1 SGHVS, CDR2 FNYEAQ. The CDR3 covers 14 residues. The CDR3 loop reads CASSPITGVPEAFF.

This chain connects TRBV9 to TRBJ2-1; TCRdb gives TRBD1 as the D gene, but with no DNA this cannot be confirmed. This CDR3 has 17 amino acids. Germline V lookup: CDR1 SGDLS, CDR2 YYNGEE. CDR3 amino acids: CASSPSGGSLLYNEQFF. The entire variable domain, with the rest obtained from reference TRBV9 and TRBJ2-1, is as follows: DSGVTQTPKHLITATGQRVTLRCSPRSGDLSVYWYQQSLDQGLQFLIQYYNGEERAKGNILERFSAQQFPDLHSELNLSSLELGDSALYFCASSPSGGSLLYNEQFFGPGTRLTVL.

The chain joins TRBV4-2 to TRBJ2-2. From germline, CDR1 is LGHNA and CDR2 YNFKEQ. This CDR3 is 15 amino acids long. The CDR3 loop is CASSQDAGKARELFF.

The rearrangement uses TRBV25-1 and TRBJ2-7; the TCRdb D gene call, TRBD2, has no DNA to confirm it. The germline gives CDR1 MGHDK, CDR2 SYGVNS. The CDR3 covers 16 residues. CDR3 amino acids: CASSGVGPALGYEQYF.

This chain connects TRBV5-1 to TRBJ1-3; TCRdb lists TRBD1, though no DNA is available to test this call. Germline assignment: CDR1 SGHRS and CDR2 YFSETQ. The CDR3 sequence is 16 residues long. CDR3 loop: CASSREQANSGNTIYF.

V is TRBV7-2 and J is TRBJ2-5. The CDR3 is made up of 12 amino acids. Germline CDR1 reads SGHTA; CDR2 reads FQGNSA. This CDR3 is CASSPYAETQYF.

This chain links TRBV6-2 or TRBV6-3 with TRBJ1-6. Germline CDR1 and CDR2: MNHEY and SVGEGT. The CDR3 is 14 amino acids. CDR3 sequence reads: CASSYWRAGSPLHF.

The rearrangement joins TRBV14 to TRBJ2-2. Germline V gene sequence: CDR1 SGHDN, CDR2 FVKESK. The CDR3 length is 15 residues. CDR3 protein: CASSQGQHGTGELFF. The entire variable domain, with the rest obtained from reference TRBV14 and TRBJ2-2, is as follows: EAGVTQFPSHSVIEKGQTVTLRCDPISGHDNLYWYRRVMGKEIKFLLHFVKESKQDESGMPNNRFLAERTGGTYSTLKVQPAELEDSGVYFCASSQGQHGTGELFFGEGSRLTVL.

This sequence joins TRBV6-1 and TRBJ1-1; TCRdb's D gene call, TRBD1, goes unchecked for lack of DNA. The germline gives CDR1 MNHNS, CDR2 SASEGT. This CDR3 is 16 amino acids long. CDR3 residues: CASRNTRTGVVTEAFF.

The chain is built from TRBV29-1 and TRBJ1-2. CDR1 SQVTM and CDR2 ANQGSEA come from the germline V gene. The CDR3 length is 11 residues. CDR3 in amino acids: CSVATNYGYTF. Variable domain in full (rest from reference TRBV29-1 and TRBJ1-2): SAVISQKPSRDICQRGTSLTIQCQVDSQVTMMFWYRQQPGQSLTLIATANQGSEATYESGFVIDKFPISRPNLTFSTLTVSNMSPEDSSIYLCSVATNYGYTFGSGTRLTVV.

The V gene is TRBV7-2, the J gene TRBJ1-1. This CDR3 region has 15 residues. Germline values: CDR1 SGHTA, CDR2 FQGNSA. The CDR3 loop reads CASSLAWGSWTEAFF.

The chain couples TRBV29-1 to TRBJ1-1; absent DNA, TCRdb's TRBD1 call cannot be checked. The CDR3 is made up of 15 amino acids. In germline, CDR1 is SQVTM, CDR2 ANQGSEA. This CDR3 reads CSLGLAGRMNTEAFF.

V gene TRBV7-2 combines with J gene TRBJ2-5. The CDR3 totals 14 residues. Germline V gene lookup returns CDR1 SGHTA and CDR2 FQGNSA. CDR3 amino acids: CASSLGFQQETQYF.

The V gene is TRBV19, the J gene TRBJ2-2; TCRdb proposes TRBD1, but this gene call is untestable without DNA. The germline gives CDR1 LNHDA, CDR2 SQIVND (reference sequence). The CDR3 is 16 amino acids. The CDR3 is CASRMTAGANTGELFF.

The chain combines TRBV4-2 with TRBJ2-6. The CDR3 covers 16 residues. Germline CDR1 is LGHNA and CDR2 is YNFKEQ. CDR3 residues: CASSPRAIAGANVLTF.

This CDR3 is CASSFGGGAKNEQFF. The chain has TRBV6-5 and TRBJ2-1; TCRdb calls TRBD2, which cannot be checked without DNA. The CDR3 loop spans 15 amino acids. Germline-derived CDR1 and CDR2 are MNHEY and SVGAGI.

The genes are TRBV5-1 and TRBJ1-1. Germline CDR1 and CDR2: SGHRS and YFSETQ. The length of the CDR3 is 12 residues. This chain's CDR3 is CASSLLGLGAFF.

V usage is TRBV2 and J usage is TRBJ2-3; TCRdb lists TRBD2, though no DNA is available to test this call. Germline V gene sequence: CDR1 SNHLY, CDR2 FYNNEI. This CDR3 is built from 16 residues. The CDR3 here is CASSVLRGGNTDTQYF. Variable domain in full (rest from reference TRBV2 and TRBJ2-3): EPEVTQTPSHQVTQMGQEVILRCVPISNHLYFYWYRQILGQKVEFLVSFYNNEISEKSEIFDDQFSVERPDGSNFTLKIRSTKLEDSAMYFCASSVLRGGNTDTQYFGPGTRLTVL.

V is TRBV12-3 or TRBV12-4 and J is TRBJ2-6; the TCRdb call, TRBD1, lacks DNA for checking. CDR3 length: 17 amino acids. The CDR3 region is CASSFPGGYSGANVLTF.

This sequence joins TRBV6-1 and TRBJ1-2. From germline, CDR1 is MNHNS and CDR2 SASEGT. The CDR3 contains 15 residues. CDR3 amino acids: CASSEWTGPNYGYTF.